A selection of T cell receptor beta chains follows, all from one sample in a study of cytomegalovirus exposure and HLA in healthy donors. Sequencing was performed with immunoSEQ multiplex PCR; in TCRdb, only in-frame clones are kept and a portion is missing. The sample lists fewer than 150,000 clones; more than 60% were seen once. The source material was PBMCs. The receptors were sampled from a woman in her thirties or forties in good health and CMV-seronegative. Both conserved end residues are part of each CDR3. The order of the fields is D gene, J gene, clone size, V gene, CDR3 DNA, CDR3 protein. A D gene is named only where the DNA matches it firmly. The size entry is marked missing in some rows and otherwise reads once, few, many or a size class.

NA	TRBJ2-6	NA	TRBV19	TGTGCCAGTAGTACGAGCTCTGGGGCCAACGTCCTGACTTTC	CASSTSSGANVLTF
TRBD2	TRBJ2-5	NA	TRBV5-6	TGTGCCAGCAGCTTGATCGGACTAGAACCCGGAGAGACCCAGTACTTC	CASSLIGLEPGETQYF
NA	TRBJ1-2	NA	TRBV14	TGTGCCAGCAGCCCAGGGCGTGCGTATGGCTACACCTTC	CASSPGRAYGYTF
NA	TRBJ2-1	NA	TRBV6-5	TGTGCCAGCAGTCAAAGACAGATAGGTGAGCAGTTCTTC	CASSQRQIGEQFF
NA	TRBJ1-4	NA	TRBV6-1	TGTGCCAGCACCTCAGCAGGCGCGACTAATGAAAAACTGTTTTTT	CASTSAGATNEKLFF
TRBD1	TRBJ2-2	NA	TRBV5-1	TGCGCCAGCAGCTTGACCGGGACAGGGGACGGGGAGCTGTTTTTT	CASSLTGTGDGELFF
NA	TRBJ1-1	NA	TRBV5-1	TGCGCCAGCAGCCGACAGCAGAACACTGAAGCTTTCTTT	CASSRQQNTEAFF
TRBD2	TRBJ2-5	few	TRBV7-2	TGTGCCAGCAAGGGGACTAGCGGGACCCGGACCCAGTACTTC	CASKGTSGTRTQYF
NA	TRBJ2-1	NA	TRBV5-1	TGCGCCAGCAGCCTACGCGCCTTAACACGAGGGGGTACCTACAATGAGCAGTTCTTC	CASSLRALTRGGTYNEQFF
TRBD2	TRBJ2-2	NA	TRBV4-1	TGCGCCAGCAGCCACCACACGGGGATAGCGGGTTCAGGGGAGCTGTTTTTT	CASSHHTGIAGSGELFF
TRBD2	TRBJ2-5	NA	TRBV5-8	TGTGCCAGCAGCGACGGGGGGGAGACCCAGTACTTC	CASSDGGETQYF
NA	TRBJ2-7	NA	TRBV27	TGTGCCAGCAGCCATGGGGGGGCGCCCTACGAGCAGTACTTC	CASSHGGAPYEQYF
TRBD1	TRBJ1-1	NA	TRBV11-2	TGTGCCAGCAGCTTTGGGGACAGGAAAGCTTTCTTT	CASSFGDRKAFF
NA	TRBJ2-3	NA	TRBV5-8	TGTGCCAGCAGCGCGGGCTATTTTAGCACAGATACGCAGTATTTT	CASSAGYFSTDTQYF
NA	TRBJ1-6	NA	TRBV5-6	TGTGCCAGCAGCTTCCTACTGGTACAGGGAGATTCACCCCTCCACTTT	CASSFLLVQGDSPLHF
TRBD1	TRBJ1-5	once	TRBV7-8	TGTGCCAGCAGCCGACAGACAGGGCCTAATCAGCCCCAGCATTTT	CASSRQTGPNQPQHF
NA	TRBJ2-3	few	TRBV7-3	TGTGCCAGCAGTACGGGATCTAGCACAGATACGCAGTATTTT	CASSTGSSTDTQYF
NA	TRBJ2-2	once	TRBV9	TGTGCCAGCAGCGTGCTGGGACAGAACACCGGGGAGCTGTTTTTT	CASSVLGQNTGELFF
TRBD2	TRBJ2-7	NA	TRBV4-1	TGCGCCAGCAGCCAAGTGGCCTATAGCGGGGGGGACCCCTACGAGCAGTACTTC	CASSQVAYSGGDPYEQYF
NA	TRBJ1-3	once	TRBV9	TGTGCCAGCAGCGTAGGACAGATCTCTGGAAACACCATATATTTT	CASSVGQISGNTIYF
NA	TRBJ1-2	NA	TRBV5-4	TGTGCCAGCAGCTTAGAACACAGTGCCTATGGCTACACCTTC	CASSLEHSAYGYTF
NA	TRBJ2-1	once	TRBV7-6	TGTGCCAGCAGTTTTGGGCCATACAATGAGCAGTTCTTC	CASSFGPYNEQFF
NA	TRBJ2-3	NA	TRBV28	TGTGCCAGCAGAATTAACAGGCGGGGCCCCCTGGATACGCAGTATTTT	CASRINRRGPLDTQYF
NA	TRBJ1-4	NA	TRBV18	TGTGCCAGCTCACCACCGGGGGCAGGGAGTGGACCACCTGAAAAACTGTTTTTT	CASSPPGAGSGPPEKLFF
NA	TRBJ2-1	NA	TRBV9	TGTGCCAGCAGCGTAGGCCCGTTGAGCTCCTACAATGAGCAGTTCTTC	CASSVGPLSSYNEQFF
TRBD2	TRBJ2-1	NA	TRBV6-5	TGTGCCAGCAGTTACGCACTAGCGGGAGGGAGGAATGAGCAGTTCTTC	CASSYALAGGRNEQFF
NA	TRBJ1-6	once	TRBV30	TGTGCCTGGAGAGGGGCACGTAGCCCCCTCCACTTT	CAWRGARSPLHF
NA	TRBJ1-2	NA	TRBV28	TGTGCCAGCAGTATGACAGGCCCCTATGGCTACACCTTC	CASSMTGPYGYTF
TRBD2	TRBJ2-1	NA	TRBV4-3	TGCGCCAGCAGCCAAGACTCGCAGCAGCGGGAGGTTTTCTACAATGAGCAGTTCTTC	CASSQDSQQREVFYNEQFF
TRBD1	TRBJ1-5	NA	TRBV19	TGTGCCAGTACCCCGACAGGGCGCAATCAGCCCCAGCATTTT	CASTPTGRNQPQHF
NA	TRBJ2-7	NA	TRBV6-5	TGTGCCAGCAGTTCGGACTACAGGGGACCCTACGAGCAGTACTTC	CASSSDYRGPYEQYF
NA	TRBJ1-3	NA	TRBV7-8	TGTGCCAGCAGCTTAGATCGGGGGGGAAACACCATATATTTT	CASSLDRGGNTIYF
TRBD1	TRBJ1-2	NA	TRBV25-1	TGTGCCAGCAGTGGAGCTCCGGGACAGGGATTGGATGGCTACACCTTC	CASSGAPGQGLDGYTF
NA	TRBJ2-3	few	TRBV2	TGTGCCAGCAGTGTTTCAGGATTTGGCACAGATACGCAGTATTTT	CASSVSGFGTDTQYF
NA	TRBJ2-7	NA	TRBV11-3	TGTGCCAGCAGCTACTCCGGGACAAACTACGAGCAGTACTTC	CASSYSGTNYEQYF
NA	TRBJ2-7	few	TRBV5-6	TGTGCCAGCAGTGGACGGATGAGGGACTCCTACGAGCAGTACTTC	CASSGRMRDSYEQYF
NA	TRBJ2-1	NA	TRBV27	TGTGCCAGCAGTTTCCGGGAGAGAGCTTTACAGTTCTTC	CASSFRERALQFF
TRBD2	TRBJ2-7	NA	TRBV29-1	TGCAGCGGGGGACTAGCGGGTTCCTACGAGCAGTACTTC	CSGGLAGSYEQYF
NA	TRBJ1-1	NA	TRBV19	TGTGCCAGTAGTATATTGGGCCAAGGATTCACTGAAGCTTTCTTT	CASSILGQGFTEAFF
TRBD2	TRBJ2-6	few	TRBV28	TGTGCCAGCAGTCTAGCGGGAGTGTCTGGGGCCAACGTCCTGACTTTC	CASSLAGVSGANVLTF
TRBD1	TRBJ2-5	NA	TRBV5-1	TGCGCCAGCAGCGCCGACGGGACAGGGCGGGGAGAGACCCAGTACTTC	CASSADGTGRGETQYF
NA	TRBJ2-3	NA	TRBV6-5	TGTGCCAGCAGTATTAGGAGGGGGCTAGATACGCAGTATTTT	CASSIRRGLDTQYF